This paragraph reports one T cell receptor (beta chain). The antigen remains undetermined. A junction boundary mismatches the germline segment, possibly from a read error. The sample belongs to a study of blood T cells in healthy people across ages. General study points: A roughly linear fall in TCR beta diversity per million T cells was seen with increasing age.

Germline lookup yields CDR1 SSHAT and CDR2 FNYEAQ (reference sequence). The CDR3 totals 18 residues. A second about 6 to 12 cycle PCR used barcoded and J-beta primers. Each CDR3 protein is one row after TCRdb ran MiXCR on the 5' RACE reads. This table holds roughly 730,000 distinct CDR3 sequences, roughly three fifths found once. This sequence joins TRBV7-7 and TRBJ2-1; D is perhaps TRBD1 or TRBD2 (5 bases each). The specimen sequenced was blood. The source is a man in his forties in good health. The CDR3 DNA follows: TGTGTCAGCAGCGTGAGCTTGGGACCTCTTGACACCTACAATGAGCAGTTCTTC. It codes for CVSSVSLGPLDTYNEQFF.